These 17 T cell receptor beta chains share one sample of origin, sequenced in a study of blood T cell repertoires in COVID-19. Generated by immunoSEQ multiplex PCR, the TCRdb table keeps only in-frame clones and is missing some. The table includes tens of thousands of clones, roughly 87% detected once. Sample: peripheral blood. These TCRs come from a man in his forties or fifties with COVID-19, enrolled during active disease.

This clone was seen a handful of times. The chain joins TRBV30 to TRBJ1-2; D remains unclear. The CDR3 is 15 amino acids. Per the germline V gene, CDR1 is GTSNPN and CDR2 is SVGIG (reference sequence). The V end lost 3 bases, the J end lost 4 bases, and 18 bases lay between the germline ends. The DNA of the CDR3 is TGTGCCTGGAGGACCCACGGGCGAGGGTCCTATGGCTACACCTTC. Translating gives CAWRTHGRGSYGYTF.

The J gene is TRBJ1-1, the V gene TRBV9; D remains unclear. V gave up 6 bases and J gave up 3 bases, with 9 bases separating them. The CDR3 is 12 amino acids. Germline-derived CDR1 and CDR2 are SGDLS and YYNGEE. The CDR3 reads CASTPGDTEAFF. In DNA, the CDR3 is TGTGCCAGCACCCCCGGAGACACTGAAGCTTTCTTT.

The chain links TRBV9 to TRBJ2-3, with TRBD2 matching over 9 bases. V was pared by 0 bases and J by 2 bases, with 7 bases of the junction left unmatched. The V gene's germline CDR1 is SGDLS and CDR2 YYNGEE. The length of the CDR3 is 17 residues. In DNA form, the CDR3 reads TGTGCCAGCAGCGTAGACCCAAGCGGGGGGCTCACAGATACGCAGTATTTT. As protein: CASSVDPSGGLTDTQYF. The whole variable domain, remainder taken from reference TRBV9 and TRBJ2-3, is DSGVTQTPKHLITATGQRVTLRCSPRSGDLSVYWYQQSLDQGLQFLIQYYNGEERAKGNILERFSAQQFPDLHSELNLSSLELGDSALYFCASSVDPSGGLTDTQYFGPGTRLTVL.

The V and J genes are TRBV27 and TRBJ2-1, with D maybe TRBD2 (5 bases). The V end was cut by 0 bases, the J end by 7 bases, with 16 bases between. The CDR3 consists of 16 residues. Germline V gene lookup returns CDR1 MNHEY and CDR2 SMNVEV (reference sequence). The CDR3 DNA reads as TGTGCCAGCAGTTTATCTGAGCGGCCCCTCGGAAATGAGCAGTTCTTC. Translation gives CASSLSERPLGNEQFF.

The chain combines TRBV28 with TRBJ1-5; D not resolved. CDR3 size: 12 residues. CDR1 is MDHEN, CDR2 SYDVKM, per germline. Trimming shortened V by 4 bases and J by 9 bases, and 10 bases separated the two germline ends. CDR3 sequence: CASSWEGWPQHF. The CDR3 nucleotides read TGTGCCAGCAGTTGGGAGGGCTGGCCCCAGCATTTT.

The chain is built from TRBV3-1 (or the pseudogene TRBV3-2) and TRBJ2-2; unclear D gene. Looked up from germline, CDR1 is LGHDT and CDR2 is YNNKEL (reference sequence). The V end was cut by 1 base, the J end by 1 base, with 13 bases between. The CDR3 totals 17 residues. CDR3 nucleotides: TGTGCCAGCAGCCAAGTGGGTCGAGGTGGGAACACCGGGGAGCTGTTTTTT. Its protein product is CASSQVGRGGNTGELFF.

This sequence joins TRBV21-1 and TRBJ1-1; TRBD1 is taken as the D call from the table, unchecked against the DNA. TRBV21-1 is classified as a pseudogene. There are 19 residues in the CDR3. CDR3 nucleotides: TGTGCCAGCAGCAATATCCGGGACAGGGGAGATAGTTTGGACACTGAAGCTTTCTTT. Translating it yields CASSNIRDRGDSLDTEAFF.

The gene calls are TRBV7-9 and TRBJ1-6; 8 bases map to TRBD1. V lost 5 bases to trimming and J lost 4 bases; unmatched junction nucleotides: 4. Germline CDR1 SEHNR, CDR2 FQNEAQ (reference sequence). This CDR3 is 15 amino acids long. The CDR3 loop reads CASSAWDRYNSPLHF. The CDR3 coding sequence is TGTGCCAGCAGCGCCTGGGACAGGTATAATTCACCCCTCCACTTT.

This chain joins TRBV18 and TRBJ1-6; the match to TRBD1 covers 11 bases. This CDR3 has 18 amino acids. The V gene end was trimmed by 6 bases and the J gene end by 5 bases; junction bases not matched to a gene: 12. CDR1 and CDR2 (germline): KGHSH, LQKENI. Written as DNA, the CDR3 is TGTGCCAGCTCCCCTAAAGGACAGGGGGCACATCATAATTCACCCCTCCACTTT. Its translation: CASSPKGQGAHHNSPLHF.

The CDR3 loop reads CSVEWSSSGNTIYF. CDR3 nucleotides: TGCAGCGTTGAATGGTCTAGCTCTGGAAACACCATATATTTT. The J gene is TRBJ1-3, the V gene TRBV29-1, with D unresolved. V was cut by 2 bases and J by 0 bases, with 8 bases left in between. The CDR3 is 14 residues long. Germline V gives CDR1 SQVTM, CDR2 ANQGSEA.

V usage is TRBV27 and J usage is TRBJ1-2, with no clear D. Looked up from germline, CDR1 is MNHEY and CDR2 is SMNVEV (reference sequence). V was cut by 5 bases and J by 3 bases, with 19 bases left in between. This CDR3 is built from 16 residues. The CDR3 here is CASSIRPGSGDYGYTF. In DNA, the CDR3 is TGTGCCAGCAGTATACGACCGGGGTCCGGGGACTATGGCTACACCTTC.

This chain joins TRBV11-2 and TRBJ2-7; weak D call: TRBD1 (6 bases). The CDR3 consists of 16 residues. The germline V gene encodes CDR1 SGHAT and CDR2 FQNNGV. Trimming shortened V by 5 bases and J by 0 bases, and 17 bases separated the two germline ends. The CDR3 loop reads CASSPTSGVNSYEQYF. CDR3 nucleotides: TGTGCCAGCAGCCCCACGTCAGGGGTAAACTCCTACGAGCAGTACTTC. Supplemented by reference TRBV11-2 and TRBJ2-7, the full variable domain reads EAGVAQSPRYKIIEKRQSVAFWCNPISGHATLYWYQQILGQGPKLLIQFQNNGVVDDSQLPKDRFSAERLKGVDSTLKIQPAKLEDSAVYLCASSPTSGVNSYEQYFGPGTRLTVT.

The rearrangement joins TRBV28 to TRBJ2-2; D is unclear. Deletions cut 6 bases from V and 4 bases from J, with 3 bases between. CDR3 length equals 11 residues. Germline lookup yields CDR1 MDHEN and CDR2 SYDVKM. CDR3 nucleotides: TGTGCCAGCAGCCTCACCGGGGAGCTGTTTTTT. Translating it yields CASSLTGELFF.

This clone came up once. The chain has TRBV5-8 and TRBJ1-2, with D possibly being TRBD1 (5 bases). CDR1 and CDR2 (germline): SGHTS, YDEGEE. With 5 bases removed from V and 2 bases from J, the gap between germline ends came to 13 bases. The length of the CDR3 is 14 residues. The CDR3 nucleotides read TGTGCCAGCAGGCCCGGACGGGGGAACTATGGCTACACCTTC. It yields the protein CASRPGRGNYGYTF.

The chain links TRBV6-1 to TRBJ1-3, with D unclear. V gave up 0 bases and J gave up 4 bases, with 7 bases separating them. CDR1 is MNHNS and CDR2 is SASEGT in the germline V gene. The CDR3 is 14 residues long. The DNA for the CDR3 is TGTGCCAGCAGTGAAGCGACAACCGGAAACACCATATATTTT. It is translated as CASSEATTGNTIYF.

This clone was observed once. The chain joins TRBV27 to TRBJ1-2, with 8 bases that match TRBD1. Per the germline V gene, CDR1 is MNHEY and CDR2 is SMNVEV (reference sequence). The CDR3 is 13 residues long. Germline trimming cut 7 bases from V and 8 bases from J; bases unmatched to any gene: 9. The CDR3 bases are TGTGCCAGCATGACCTCAGGGGGCCGGGGCTACACCTTC. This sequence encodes CASMTSGGRGYTF.

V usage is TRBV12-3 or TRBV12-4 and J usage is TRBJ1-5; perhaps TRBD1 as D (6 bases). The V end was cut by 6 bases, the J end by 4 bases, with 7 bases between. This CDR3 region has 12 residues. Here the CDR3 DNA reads TGTGCCAGCAGAAGGGGGAATCAGCCCCAGCATTTT. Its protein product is CASRRGNQPQHF.